This T cell receptor (beta chain) was captured in a study of T cells in Graves' hyperthyroidism and ophthalmopathy (dated by TCRdb to between 2018 and 2020). In terms of the full investigation: To identify TCR V-J signatures that set the groups apart, the researchers used a discovery cohort of 100 patients, made up of 40 to 45 with Graves' ophthalmopathy and 57 with stable Graves' hyperthyroidism. The paper reports TCR Vbeta CDR3 sequencing of roughly 140 peripheral blood samples: approximately 43 ophthalmopathy, under 85 hyperthyroidism and approximately 17 progressor patients. In about 6 Graves' hyperthyroidism patients, the study also compared T-cell repertoires from thyroid tissue with T-cell repertoires from blood. Prospective prediction of ophthalmopathy was tested in an independent validation cohort consisting of roughly 20 hyperthyroidism patients and some 17 patients who later progressed to ophthalmopathy. After blood sampling, hyperthyroidism patients were treated with methimazole at a starting dose of 30 mg daily, and ophthalmopathy patients were treated with high-dose intravenous methylprednisolone. The 100 discovery patients were randomly divided into training and test sets at a 7:3 ratio.

The CDR3 runs 11 residues from the cysteine to the phenylalanine. Just CDR3 DNA is preserved here, 33 bases in frame from base 1. From the germline V gene, CDR1 is SQVTM and CDR2 is ANQGSEA. TCR beta CDR3 regions were amplified from RNA transcripts. For the first round of RT-PCR on the TCR CDR3, the HTBI primer set was used together with the Qiagen OneStep RT-PCR kit. Libraries were constructed in a second round of multiplex PCR, after which size selection and purification were carried out. Libraries were sequenced paired-end with 100 bp reads on an Illumina HiSeq2000. For the original study's pipeline: SOAPnuke was used to process the raw data, removing reads that contained adapters or uncalled bases, had a mean Phred below 15, or lacked an exact match to the constant primer or identifier. COPE v1.2.5 was used to merge high-quality paired reads, and clonotypes were defined as unique nucleotide sequences. MiTCR v1.1 was used to align the clonotypes against IMGT TRBV, TRBD and TRBJ reference segments. Only V-J combinations with frequency above 0.0001, covering about 99% of repertoires, were analysed. A TCS score was defined as the ratio between F50 (clonal expansion) and ExV (chaos), using BLOSUM62-based TCRdist between CDR3 peptides within each V-J. Welch's t-statistics and random forest reduced around 510 V-J features to 10 to 15, which were used in a naive Bayes classifier (R e1071). TCRdb applied fastp at Q25 and MiXCR to the public reads, then kept only in-frame beta chains. A single entry per CDR3 protein holds the most common genes and DNA from its merged rows. The V and J calls come from TCRdb's annotation, not from the publication. This sample is represented by about 560,000 distinct CDR3 sequences; about 45% of them were singletons. The ten top clones hold roughly 8.2% of the sample.

Results the study describes overall, beyond this receptor: In validation, progression to ophthalmopathy was predicted by the model with roughly 69% sensitivity and nearly 75% specificity, a median of around 6.5 months before onset. A model built on a 13 V-J signature distinguished ophthalmopathy from stable hyperthyroidism, reaching 85% to 90% sensitivity and about 81% specificity in cross-validation and 80%/75% in testing. No statistical method was used to fix the sample size in advance, and group allocation was not hidden from the investigators. Most expanded thyroid clonotypes (frequency above 0.001) were also detected in blood, a finding suggesting that blood repertoires may reflect thyroid immune responses.

Graves' hyperthyroidism was defined as stable when no progression to ophthalmopathy occurred over 18 months of follow-up. Hyperthyroidism patients were aged 18 to 65 years and newly diagnosed, with disease duration of less than 2 months. The study excluded patients with uncontrolled infections, other autoimmune diseases, pregnancy or lactation. Diagnoses were based on clinical symptoms, serum thyroxine and TRAb, thyroid ultrasound and orbital computed tomography. Total RNA was extracted with Trizol reagent, and quality was checked on an Agilent 2100 Bioanalyzer. Of note for this clonotype: Its antigen is still unknown. Base qualities were left out, and no much larger clone turns up one base away.

The receptor was derived from a woman aged 18-30 years with Graves' hyperthyroidism. Donor details come from another sample of the same person, matched by shared clones. Material for sequencing was peripheral blood or thyroid tissue (not recorded which). This chain joins TRBV29-1 to TRBJ2-7; possibly the D gene is TRBD1, per 5 matching bases. CDR3 reads: CSDQGTYEQYF. The DNA sequence reads TGCAGTGACCAGGGAACCTACGAGCAGTACTTC.